Presented here are 11 T cell receptor beta chains from one specimen sequenced in a study of T cell responses to AZD1222 COVID-19 vaccine. Some clones are missing from TCRdb's copy, which holds only in-frame ones; the method was immunoSEQ multiplex PCR. Seen here are 150,000 or so clones, 94% observed once, and the top ten hold about 0.6%. The source was peripheral blood, collected on day 0 of AZD1222 vaccination. Receptors were obtained from an adult in good health.

This clone was detected once. The genes are TRBV12-3 or TRBV12-4 and TRBJ2-7, with D perhaps matching TRBD1 (6 bases). The CDR3 runs 12 residues. Trimming removed 7 bases from V and 0 bases from J, with 7 bases in between. CDR3 protein: CASKTGSYEQYF. The CDR3 DNA sequence: TGTGCCAGCAAGACAGGCTCCTACGAGCAGTACTTC.

This chain connects TRBV5-1 to TRBJ2-1; 10 bases are shared with TRBD2. The V gene end was trimmed by 4 bases and the J gene end by 6 bases; junction bases not matched to a gene: 7. The germline V gene has CDR1 SGHRS and CDR2 YFSETQ. This CDR3 region has 15 residues. The CDR3 protein is CASSRGLAEGNEQFF. In DNA form, the CDR3 reads TGCGCCAGCAGCCGTGGACTAGCGGAAGGCAATGAGCAGTTCTTC.

The chain joins TRBV7-8 to TRBJ1-4; D possibly corresponds to TRBD1 (6 bases). V gave up 4 bases and J gave up 8 bases, with 14 bases separating them. This CDR3 contains 14 residues. Germline-derived CDR1 and CDR2 are SGHVS and FQNEAQ. CDR3 in amino acids: CASSYRDTGEKLFF. CDR3 DNA: TGTGCCAGCAGCTACCGGGACACGGGGGAAAAACTGTTTTTT.

The chain links TRBV27 to TRBJ1-2, with TRBD1 as a possible D gene (6 bases). The germline V gene has CDR1 MNHEY and CDR2 SMNVEV (reference sequence). The CDR3 loop spans 15 amino acids. Trimming took off 0 bases at V and 7 bases at J, with 15 bases between the two ends. The CDR3 here is CASSLSLSGEGGYTF. Written as DNA, the CDR3 is TGTGCCAGCAGTTTATCCCTATCAGGGGAGGGTGGCTACACCTTC.

The rearrangement links TRBV6-5 to TRBJ1-5; D is ambiguous. With 8 bases removed from V and 6 bases from J, the gap between germline ends came to 17 bases. The CDR3 sequence is 14 residues long. Germline CDR1 and CDR2: MNHEY and SVGAGI. CDR3 DNA: TGTGCCAGCGGTCGGACCGTTGTGGGTCAGCCCCAGCATTTT. This codes for CASGRTVVGQPQHF.

The genes are TRBV3-1 (or the pseudogene TRBV3-2) and TRBJ2-3, with TRBD2 matching 7 bases. Germline CDR1 is LGHDT and CDR2 is YNNKEL (reference sequence). V was pared by 6 bases and J by 4 bases, with 7 bases of the junction left unmatched. There are 14 residues in the CDR3. The CDR3 reads CASSSLAIADTQYF. CDR3 nucleotides: TGTGCCAGCAGTTCACTAGCGATCGCAGATACGCAGTATTTT.

This clone came up once. This sample also contains other DNA sequences that code for the same CDR3. This chain joins TRBV5-1 and TRBJ1-3; D uncertain. V lost 0 bases and J lost 0, with 4 bases in between. CDR3 length: 14 residues. The V gene's germline CDR1 is SGHRS and CDR2 YFSETQ. In DNA form, the CDR3 reads TGCGCCAGCAGCTTGGGGAGCTCTGGAAACACCATATATTTT. Its translation: CASSLGSSGNTIYF.

The CDR3 is CATRDEVNTEAFF. Here the CDR3 DNA reads TGTGCCACCAGGGATGAGGTAAACACTGAAGCTTTCTTT. The chain recombines TRBV24-1 with TRBJ1-1; D is undetermined. This CDR3 has 13 amino acids. Germline V CDR1 and CDR2: KGHDR, SFDVKD. Trimming cost V 7 bases and J 2 bases, with 10 bases left between them.

This CDR3 reads CATSDLNRKNNQPQHF. DNA for the CDR3: TGTGCCACCAGTGATTTGAACCGTAAGAATAATCAGCCCCAGCATTTT. V usage is TRBV24-1 and J usage is TRBJ1-5; D gene ambiguous. V was trimmed by 0 bases and J by 4 bases, leaving 12 bases between them. The CDR3 is 16 amino acids. From germline, CDR1 is KGHDR and CDR2 SFDVKD.

This clone occurred once. V gene TRBV27 combines with J gene TRBJ2-3; D is unclear. Germline CDR1 MNHEY, CDR2 SMNVEV (reference sequence). The V end was cut by 7 bases, the J end by 6 bases, with 17 bases between. The CDR3 covers 14 residues. DNA for the CDR3: TGTGCCAGCAATTTCTTTCCAGGTGCGGATACGCAGTATTTT. It translates to CASNFFPGADTQYF.

The rearrangement uses TRBV18 and TRBJ2-2, with D possibly TRBD1 on 6 matching bases. Germline values: CDR1 KGHSH, CDR2 LQKENI. The CDR3 extends over 15 amino acids. Trimming took 5 bases from V and 2 from J, leaving 12 bases between them. Here the CDR3 DNA reads TGTGCCAGCTCAACGCCGGGACACAACACCGGGGAGCTGTTTTTT. This codes for CASSTPGHNTGELFF.